The next 4 T cell receptor beta chains were all read from a single sample in a study of T cell clones after liver transplantation. Assay: immunoSEQ multiplex PCR; the TCRdb copy retains only in-frame clones and omits some. The table includes about 74,000 clones, 75% to 85% detected once. Sequencing used CD4+ T cells from blood, obtained before liver transplant. The receptor source for this set is a human donor who received a liver transplant.

The gene calls are TRBV6-1 and TRBJ1-4, with D possibly matching TRBD1 (6 bases). The CDR3 runs 15 residues. CDR1 is MNHNS, CDR2 SASEGT, per germline. The ends were cut back, 6 bases at V and 5 bases at J, with 16 bases in the middle. CDR3 nucleotides: TGTGCCAGCAGGTCCTGGGGGGCGAGAAATGAAAAACTGTTTTTT. Its translation: CASRSWGARNEKLFF.

The genes are TRBV2 and TRBJ2-3; D ambiguous. Per the germline V gene, CDR1 is SNHLY and CDR2 is FYNNEI. The CDR3 is 12 residues long. Trimming removed 3 bases at V and 4 bases at J, with 5 bases between. CDR3 amino acids: CASSEAADTQYF. DNA of the CDR3: TGTGCCAGCAGTGAGGCAGCAGATACGCAGTATTTT.

The CDR3 sequence is CASAMPSSGSEQYF. CDR3 nucleotides: TGTGCCAGCGCCATGCCCTCTTCGGGCTCCGAGCAGTACTTC. The chain recombines TRBV7-9 with TRBJ2-7; D is undetermined. CDR3 length equals 14 residues. V was trimmed by 8 bases and J by 6 bases, leaving 20 bases between them. From germline, CDR1 is SEHNR and CDR2 FQNEAQ (reference sequence).

The rearrangement uses TRBV28 and TRBJ1-2, with D hard to call. Trimming shortened V by 5 bases and J by 2 bases, and 15 bases separated the two germline ends. The CDR3 extends over 15 amino acids. Germline CDR1 and CDR2: MDHEN and SYDVKM. Written as DNA, the CDR3 is TGTGCCAGCAGTCCTACCCTAACAAGAAACTATGGCTACACCTTC. Translating gives CASSPTLTRNYGYTF.